The rows below give T cell receptor beta chains drawn from one sample of a study of T cell repertoires in cytomegalovirus infection. No antigens are known for them. In TCRdb, the reads were re-called with MiXCR into one record per CDR3 protein. The table shows 700,000 to 850,000 distinct CDR3 sequences, with about 33% occurring only once. The sequencing here drew on cultured CD8+ T cells from PBMCs, taken from culture after CMV antigen stimulation. The receptors were gathered from a human donor in good health (CMV status not recorded). Some clones in this sample may be carry-over from other donors' samples. Each CDR3 is given without its conserved first and last residue. The order of the fields is V gene, J gene, CDR3 protein.

v_gene: TRBV5-6
j_gene: TRBJ2-7
CDR3aa: ASSWDREQY

v_gene: TRBV29-1
j_gene: TRBJ1-1
CDR3aa: SAHRLNTEAF

v_gene: TRBV7-8
j_gene: TRBJ1-2
CDR3aa: ASSLRDRVLGYT

v_gene: TRBV6-1
j_gene: TRBJ1-1
CDR3aa: ASVEGVHEAF

v_gene: TRBV5-6
j_gene: TRBJ1-1
CDR3aa: ASSAGTKEAF

v_gene: TRBV2
j_gene: TRBJ1-5
CDR3aa: ASRGTATNQPQH

v_gene: TRBV5-1
j_gene: TRBJ2-1
CDR3aa: ASSFAPTGANRLGNEQF

v_gene: TRBV19
j_gene: TRBJ1-5
CDR3aa: ASSIAGHFSPQH

v_gene: TRBV29-1
j_gene: TRBJ1-2
CDR3aa: SVGQGVHGYT

v_gene: TRBV19
j_gene: TRBJ2-2
CDR3aa: ASSTGGNTGELF

v_gene: TRBV12-3/TRBV12-4
j_gene: TRBJ1-2
CDR3aa: ASSTTGTDGYT

v_gene: TRBV15
j_gene: TRBJ1-5
CDR3aa: ATSRDWGGSNQPQH

v_gene: TRBV28
j_gene: TRBJ1-5
CDR3aa: ASSARDTSNQPQH

v_gene: TRBV7-9
j_gene: TRBJ1-2
CDR3aa: ASSSRDRVGYGYT

v_gene: TRBV2
j_gene: TRBJ1-1
CDR3aa: ASSTSRGLAEAF

v_gene: TRBV2
j_gene: TRBJ1-3
CDR3aa: ASDASGTGLSGNTIY

v_gene: TRBV7-2
j_gene: TRBJ2-2
CDR3aa: ASRAGLINTGELF

v_gene: TRBV19
j_gene: TRBJ1-1
CDR3aa: ASSVTRTVKNTEAF

v_gene: TRBV7-9
j_gene: TRBJ1-1
CDR3aa: ASSFVGGSYTEAF

v_gene: TRBV6-2/TRBV6-3
j_gene: TRBJ2-2
CDR3aa: ASSTGTNTGELF

v_gene: TRBV7-9
j_gene: TRBJ2-1
CDR3aa: ASSSQGGSYNEQI

v_gene: TRBV7-2
j_gene: TRBJ2-2
CDR3aa: ASSLARRQVNTGELF

v_gene: TRBV5-1
j_gene: TRBJ2-6
CDR3aa: ASSVSWGANVLT

v_gene: TRBV7-8
j_gene: TRBJ2-7
CDR3aa: ASSLRPGFPYEQY

v_gene: TRBV24-1
j_gene: TRBJ2-5
CDR3aa: ATSDFPRGDYTETQY

v_gene: TRBV28
j_gene: TRBJ1-5
CDR3aa: ASSTGTGDFYSNQPQH

v_gene: TRBV19
j_gene: TRBJ2-1
CDR3aa: ASSLLSGDEQF

v_gene: TRBV27
j_gene: TRBJ2-3
CDR3aa: ASSLALAGAWVPDTQY

v_gene: TRBV4-3
j_gene: TRBJ2-1
CDR3aa: ASSQDETGSYNEQF

v_gene: TRBV2
j_gene: TRBJ2-2
CDR3aa: ASRLTGRSDTGELF

v_gene: TRBV9
j_gene: TRBJ2-7
CDR3aa: ASSEKTLAESSYEQY

v_gene: TRBV4-2
j_gene: TRBJ2-1
CDR3aa: ASSQDGGGAHNEQF

v_gene: TRBV27
j_gene: TRBJ1-2
CDR3aa: ASGIGYGYT

v_gene: TRBV6-5
j_gene: TRBJ2-7
CDR3aa: ASSYQGKVYEQY

v_gene: TRBV10-3
j_gene: TRBJ1-5
CDR3aa: AISESPRDTPH

v_gene: TRBV14
j_gene: TRBJ1-1
CDR3aa: ASSQVEGPEAF

v_gene: TRBV5-8
j_gene: TRBJ2-2
CDR3aa: ASSWPGGLNTGELF

v_gene: TRBV6-1
j_gene: TRBJ2-6
CDR3aa: ASSEFGGRAGANVLT

v_gene: TRBV7-9
j_gene: TRBJ1-1
CDR3aa: ASSGEWTAEAF

v_gene: TRBV7-7
j_gene: TRBJ2-1
CDR3aa: ASSSTGGEYNEQF

v_gene: TRBV12-5
j_gene: TRBJ1-1
CDR3aa: VSVPGQPNTEAF

v_gene: TRBV5-1
j_gene: TRBJ1-1
CDR3aa: ASSSPGEAEAF

v_gene: TRBV7-6
j_gene: TRBJ2-2
CDR3aa: ASSPGRDRPHLSNTGELF

v_gene: TRBV6-2/TRBV6-3
j_gene: TRBJ2-1
CDR3aa: ASSPLANEQF

v_gene: TRBV5-3
j_gene: TRBJ2-1
CDR3aa: ASIHKSSYNEQL

v_gene: TRBV5-1
j_gene: TRBJ2-1
CDR3aa: ASFLRTPNEQF

v_gene: TRBV11-2
j_gene: TRBJ2-1
CDR3aa: ASSFTSSYNEQF

v_gene: TRBV6-1
j_gene: TRBJ2-7
CDR3aa: ASSGQVSWEQY

v_gene: TRBV27
j_gene: TRBJ2-2
CDR3aa: ASRLLGGSSGELF

v_gene: TRBV5-7
j_gene: TRBJ2-2
CDR3aa: ASSPGQGAGAGELF

v_gene: TRBV9
j_gene: TRBJ2-1
CDR3aa: ASTPERGIHNEQF

v_gene: TRBV27
j_gene: TRBJ2-1
CDR3aa: ASMRAASGGFYNEQF

v_gene: TRBV7-9
j_gene: TRBJ1-2
CDR3aa: ASWDGRELQGYGYT